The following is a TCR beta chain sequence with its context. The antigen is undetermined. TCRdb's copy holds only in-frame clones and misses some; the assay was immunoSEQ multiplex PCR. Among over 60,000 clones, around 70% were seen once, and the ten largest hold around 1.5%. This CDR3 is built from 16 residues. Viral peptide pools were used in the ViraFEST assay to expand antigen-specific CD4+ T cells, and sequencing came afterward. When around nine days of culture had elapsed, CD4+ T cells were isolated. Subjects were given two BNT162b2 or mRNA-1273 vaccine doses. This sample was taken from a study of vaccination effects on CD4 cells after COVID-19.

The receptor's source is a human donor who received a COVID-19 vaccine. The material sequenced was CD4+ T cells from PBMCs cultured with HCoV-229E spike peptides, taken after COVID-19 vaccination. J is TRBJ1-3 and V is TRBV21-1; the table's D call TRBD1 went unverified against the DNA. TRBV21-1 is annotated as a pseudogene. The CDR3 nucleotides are TGTGCCAGCAGCAAAGCTCGGACAGGGGCAGGAAACACCATATATTTT. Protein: CASSKARTGAGNTIYF.